This entry lists 10 T cell receptor beta chains sequenced from one sample in a study of CD8+ T cells in alopecia areata. Reverse transcribed after extraction, RNA yielded cDNA as the sequencing template. Sequencing used immunoSEQ multiplex PCR; TCRdb keeps in-frame clones, though not all of them. The repertoire includes about 160,000 clones, 40% to 50% of them detected once, and approximately 6.8% sits in the top ten. Sequenced input: CD4+ T cells sorted from blood. All receptors come from a human donor with alopecia areata.

The V gene is TRBV10-1, the J gene TRBJ2-1; tentative D call: TRBD1 (6 bases). Germline V gives CDR1 WNHNN, CDR2 SYGVQD (reference sequence). V lost 6 bases and J 3 bases, leaving 18 bases between the germline ends. The CDR3 is 16 amino acids. The CDR3 DNA reads as TGCGCCAGCAGCGATGTACAGGGATCGGGCTACAATGAGCAGTTCTTC. Translated: CASSDVQGSGYNEQFF.

The chain carries TRBV11-2 and TRBJ2-1, with TRBD2 matching over 12 bases. V was clipped by 7 bases and J by 3 bases; unmatched bases: 4. Germline V gene data show CDR1 as SGHAT and CDR2 as FQNNGV. This CDR3 is 15 amino acids long. CDR3 DNA: TGTGCCAGCACCCGACTAGCGGGAGTCTACAATGAGCAGTTCTTC. It is translated as CASTRLAGVYNEQFF.

This clone was detected a few times. The chain combines TRBV30 with TRBJ2-3; D gene unclear. Per germline, CDR1 GTSNPN and CDR2 SVGIG (reference sequence). The V and J ends lost 3 bases and 0 bases respectively, with 7 bases between them. The CDR3 runs to 13 residues. The CDR3 spells CAWRTRSTDTQYF. CDR3 DNA sequence: TGTGCCTGGAGGACCAGGAGCACAGATACGCAGTATTTT.

This sequence joins TRBV28 and TRBJ2-7; no firm D call. The CDR3 has 12 residues. The germline V gene has CDR1 MDHEN and CDR2 SYDVKM. V lost 6 bases, J lost 4 bases, and 10 bases lay in between. The CDR3 reads CASRNYWYEQYF. The CDR3 bases are TGTGCCAGCAGGAACTATTGGTACGAGCAGTACTTC.

V and J are TRBV9 and TRBJ2-3, with 11 bases identical to TRBD2. The CDR3 spans 16 residues. The germline CDR1 and CDR2 sequences are SGDLS and YYNGEE. Trimming removed 3 bases from V and 0 bases from J; junction bases left unmatched: 3. The CDR3 bases are TGTGCCAGCAGCGCACGGACTAGCGGGAGCACAGATACGCAGTATTTT. It encodes CASSARTSGSTDTQYF.

The chain is built from TRBV25-1 and TRBJ1-2, with D unresolved. This CDR3 contains 12 residues. Germline CDR1 and CDR2: MGHDK and SYGVNS. Trimming pared 1 base from V and 4 bases from J, leaving 4 bases between. CDR3 DNA sequence: TGTGCCAGCAGTGAATCAGTCTATGGCTACACCTTC. This sequence encodes CASSESVYGYTF.

The chain is built from TRBV5-4 and TRBJ2-7; possibly TRBD2 for D (6 bases). In germline, CDR1 is SGHNT, CDR2 YYREEE (reference sequence). The CDR3 is 13 amino acids. V lost 0 bases, J lost 4 bases, and 8 bases lay in between. The CDR3 loop is CASSLGREYEQYF. In DNA form, the CDR3 reads TGTGCCAGCAGCTTGGGGAGGGAGTACGAGCAGTACTTC.

V usage is TRBV5-1 and J usage is TRBJ2-1, with D possibly matching TRBD2 (5 bases). Germline loops: CDR1 SGHRS, CDR2 YFSETQ. V lost 4 bases, J lost 5 bases, and 13 bases lay in between. CDR3 size: 14 residues. CDR3 residues: CASSPRDMDNEQFF. The CDR3 DNA sequence: TGCGCCAGCAGCCCCCGGGATATGGACAATGAGCAGTTCTTC.

In this sample, this clone turned up a few times. The chain joins TRBV27 to TRBJ2-2; a possible D gene is TRBD2 (5 bases). Germline V gene sequence: CDR1 MNHEY, CDR2 SMNVEV (reference sequence). CDR3 length equals 13 residues. V was cut by 8 bases and J by 2 bases, with 9 bases left in between. Here the CDR3 DNA reads TGTGCCAGCGGCGGGCTTAACACCGGGGAGCTGTTTTTT. It translates to CASGGLNTGELFF.

The chain combines TRBV2 with TRBJ2-7, with D perhaps TRBD1 (6 bases). V was clipped by 10 bases and J by 3 bases, with 19 bases between them. This CDR3 has 14 residues. CDR1 SNHLY and CDR2 FYNNEI come from the germline V gene. The CDR3 sequence: CANPRDRDNYEQYF. The CDR3 DNA reads TGTGCCAACCCGAGGGACCGGGACAACTACGAGCAGTACTTC.